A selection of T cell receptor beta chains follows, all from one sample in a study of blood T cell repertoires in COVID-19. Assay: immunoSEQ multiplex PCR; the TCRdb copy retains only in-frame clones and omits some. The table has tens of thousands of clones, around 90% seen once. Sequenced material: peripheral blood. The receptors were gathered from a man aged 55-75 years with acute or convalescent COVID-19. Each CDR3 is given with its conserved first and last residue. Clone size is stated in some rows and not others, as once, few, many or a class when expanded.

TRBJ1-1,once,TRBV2,CASSESPRGAKNTEAFF
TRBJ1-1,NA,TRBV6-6,CASSYLTSGEAFF
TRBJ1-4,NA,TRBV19,CASSIDQGKRLFF
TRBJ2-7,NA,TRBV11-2,CASSSTWDRGYEQYF
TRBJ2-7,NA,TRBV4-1,CASSLGGRRGYEQYF
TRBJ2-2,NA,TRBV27,CASSLRGNTGELFF
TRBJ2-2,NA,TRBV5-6,CASSLDSGRNTGELFF
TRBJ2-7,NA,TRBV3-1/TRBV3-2,CASSQRHPAYEQYF
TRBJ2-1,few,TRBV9,CASSVAQLAAYPIAYNEQFF
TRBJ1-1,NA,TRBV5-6,CASSRQGEAFF
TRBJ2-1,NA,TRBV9,CASSSAGNYNEQFF
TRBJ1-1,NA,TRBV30,CAWSVTRNTEAFF
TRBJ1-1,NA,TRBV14,CASSQDLIPNTEAFF
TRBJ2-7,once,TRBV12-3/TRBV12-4,CASGTSYEQYF
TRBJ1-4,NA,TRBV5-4,CASSMTGNEKLFF
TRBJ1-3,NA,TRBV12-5,CASGLAGQNSGNTIYF
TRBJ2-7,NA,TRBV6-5,CASSTGGGGAYEQYF
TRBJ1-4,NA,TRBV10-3,CAISDGQIAKKLFF
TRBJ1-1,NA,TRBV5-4,CASSLPQGDNEAFF
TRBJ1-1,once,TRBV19,CASSPQLNTEAFF
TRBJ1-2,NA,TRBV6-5,CATSNTGGDYGYTF
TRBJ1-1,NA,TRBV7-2,CASSLEGGAGKAFF
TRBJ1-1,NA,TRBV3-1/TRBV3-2,CASSLPRGTEAFF
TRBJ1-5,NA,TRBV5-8,CASSFIGAGVMLRNQPQHF
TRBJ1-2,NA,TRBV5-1,CASSLDSLYGYTF
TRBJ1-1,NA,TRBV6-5,CASSRTLNTEAFF
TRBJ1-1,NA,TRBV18,CASPLRGRRNTEAFF
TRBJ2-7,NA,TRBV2,CASSVAHDSYEQYF
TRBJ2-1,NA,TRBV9,CASSPGQYNEQFF
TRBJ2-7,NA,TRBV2,CASRALRGTYEQYF
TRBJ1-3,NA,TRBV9,CASSVTDSGNTIYF
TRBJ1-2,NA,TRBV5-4,CASSLGDSRLGVYGYTF
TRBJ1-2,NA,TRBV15,CATSSPQQQHGGYTF
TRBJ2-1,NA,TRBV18,CASSPRDRVLDEQFF
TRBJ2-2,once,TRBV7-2,CASSFQGAGELFF